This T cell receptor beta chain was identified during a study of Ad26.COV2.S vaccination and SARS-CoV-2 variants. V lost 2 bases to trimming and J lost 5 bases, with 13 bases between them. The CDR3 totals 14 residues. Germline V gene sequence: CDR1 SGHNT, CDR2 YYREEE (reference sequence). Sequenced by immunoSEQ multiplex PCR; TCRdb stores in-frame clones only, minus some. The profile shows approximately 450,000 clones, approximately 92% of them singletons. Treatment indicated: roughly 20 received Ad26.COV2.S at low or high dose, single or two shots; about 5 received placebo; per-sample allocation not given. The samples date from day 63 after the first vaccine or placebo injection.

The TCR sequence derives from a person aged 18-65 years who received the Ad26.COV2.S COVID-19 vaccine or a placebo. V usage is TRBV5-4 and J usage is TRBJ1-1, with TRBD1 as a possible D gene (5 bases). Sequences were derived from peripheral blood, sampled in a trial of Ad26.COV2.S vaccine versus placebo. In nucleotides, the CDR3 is TGTGCCAGCAGCTTCGACAGTGGCTTAACTGAAGCTTTCTTT. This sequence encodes CASSFDSGLTEAFF.